Listed here is a single TCR beta chain. In the original workflow: How many nucleated cells were present was estimated from reference gene primer amplification. The method was immunoSEQ multiplex PCR; TCRdb's version includes in-frame clones alone and lacks a portion of them. The DNA gave D and trimming, while V, J and clone size come from that table. The profile covers tens of thousands of clones, with 85% to 90% appearing a single time and roughly a fifth taken by the ten largest. The sample is drawn from a study of blood T cell repertoires in COVID-19. Whole-study context: Acute and convalescent COVID-19 samples came from the United States, Italy and Spain. T cells, B-cell-depleted T cells, or PBMCs supplied cDNA or gDNA.

The CDR3 runs to 13 residues. CDR1 is SGHDT, CDR2 YYEEEE, per germline. V dropped 3 bases and J dropped 2 bases, with 9 bases sitting between them. The sequence derives from a woman aged 45-59 years with active or convalescent COVID-19. The sequenced material came from peripheral blood. The rearrangement joins TRBV5-6 to TRBJ2-7; a possible D gene is TRBD1 (5 bases). CDR3 loop: CASSWTPTYEQYF. The CDR3, as DNA: TGTGCCAGCAGCTGGACACCCACCTACGAGCAGTACTTC.